This TCR beta chain was observed in a study of early T cells in non-severe SARS-CoV-2 infection. As for the study in general: Sequenced material consisted of bulk RNA (from unsorted whole blood), and chains were unpaired.

Individually, cDNA molecules had unique molecular identifiers attached to them. MiXCR was run by TCRdb on the 5' RACE reads, yielding one entry per CDR3 protein. The table shows some 87,000 distinct CDR3 sequences, with 9.5% to 13% occurring only once. Findings and limits, study-wide: The study's VDJdb matching favored anti-spike CD8 responses and missed private and CD4 specificities.

About this clonotype: Its matching antigen is unknown.

V was pared by 2 bases and J by 1 base, with 7 bases of the junction left unmatched. CDR3 length equals 17 residues. Germline V CDR1 and CDR2: KGHDR, SFDVKD. The TCR was taken from an adult who was a healthcare worker with PCR-confirmed SARS-CoV-2 infection or an uninfected control (not recorded which). V is TRBV24-1 and J is TRBJ2-3; 8 nucleotides agree with TRBD2. Sequencing was carried out using whole blood. CDR3 amino acids: CATSDSGLARGTDTQYF. For the CDR3, the DNA is TGTGCCACCAGTGATTCCGGACTAGCTCGGGGCACAGATACGCAGTATTTT.